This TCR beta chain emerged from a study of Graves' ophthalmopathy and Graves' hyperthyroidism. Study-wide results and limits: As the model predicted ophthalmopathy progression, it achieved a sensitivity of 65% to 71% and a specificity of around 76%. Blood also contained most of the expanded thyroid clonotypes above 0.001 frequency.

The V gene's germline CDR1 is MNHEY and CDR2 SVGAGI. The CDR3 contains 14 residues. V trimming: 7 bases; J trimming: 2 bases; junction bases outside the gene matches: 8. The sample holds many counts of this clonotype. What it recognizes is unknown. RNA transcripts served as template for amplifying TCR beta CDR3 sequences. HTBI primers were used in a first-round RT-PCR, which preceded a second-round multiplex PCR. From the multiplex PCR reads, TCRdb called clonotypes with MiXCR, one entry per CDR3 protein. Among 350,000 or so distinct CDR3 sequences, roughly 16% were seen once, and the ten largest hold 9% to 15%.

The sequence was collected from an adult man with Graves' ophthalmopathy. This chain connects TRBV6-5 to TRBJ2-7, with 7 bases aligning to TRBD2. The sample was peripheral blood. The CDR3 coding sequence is TGTGCCAGCATTAAGTCTAGCGGTACCTACGAGCAGTACTTC. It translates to CASIKSSGTYEQYF.